This TCR beta chain came from a study of neurological immune-mediated disorders. This clonotype has ten or more counts. The CDR3 is 14 residues long. Germline V gene lookup returns CDR1 MNHEY and CDR2 SMNVEV (reference sequence). Trimming pared 6 bases from V and 2 bases from J, leaving 10 bases between. From the 5' RACE reads, TCRdb called clonotypes with MiXCR, one entry per CDR3 protein. The sample shows tens of thousands of distinct CDR3 sequences, roughly 12% of them seen only once. The sequence came from a woman aged 60-75 years in good health. V and J are TRBV27 and TRBJ1-4; D gene ambiguous. The sample taken for sequencing was PBMCs. The CDR3 loop is CASSELATNEKLFF. The DNA of the CDR3 is TGTGCCAGCAGCGAGTTGGCCACTAATGAAAAACTGTTTTTT.